The 15 T cell receptor beta chains presented below share a single source sample, sequenced in a study of blood T cell repertoires in COVID-19. Clones were read by immunoSEQ multiplex PCR, and TCRdb kept only the in-frame ones, dropping some. The sample includes approximately 300,000 clones, roughly 84% of them seen just once. Sequencing input: peripheral blood. Receptors originate from a man aged 50-59 years with active or convalescent COVID-19.

The chain combines TRBV7-3 with TRBJ2-7; D is possibly TRBD1 (5 bases). The germline gives CDR1 SGHTA, CDR2 FQGTGA. CDR3 length: 13 residues. The ends were cut back, 5 bases at V and 3 bases at J, with 11 bases in the middle. CDR3 sequence reads: CASSLDSHYEQYF. CDR3 DNA sequence: TGTGCCAGCAGCCTCGACAGTCACTACGAGCAGTACTTC.

The CDR3 loop is CASSLGPSGSPLGEQFF. For the CDR3, the DNA is TGTGCCAGCAGTTTAGGGCCTAGCGGGAGTCCCCTCGGTGAGCAGTTCTTC. The V gene is TRBV28, the J gene TRBJ2-1; 10 nucleotides agree with TRBD2. Germline lookup yields CDR1 MDHEN and CDR2 SYDVKM. The CDR3 length is 17 residues. After removal of 2 bases from V and 9 bases from J, the junction contained 13 bases not matched to a gene. The complete variable domain, with remaining parts taken from reference TRBV28 and TRBJ2-1, reads DVKVTQSSRYLVKRTGEKVFLECVQDMDHENMFWYRQDPGLGLRLIYFSYDVKMKEKGDIPEGYSVSREKKERFSLILESASTNQTSMYLCASSLGPSGSPLGEQFFGPGTRLTVL.

The genes are TRBV6-2 or TRBV6-3 and TRBJ2-1; 9 bases are a match to TRBD1. The CDR3 sequence is 14 residues long. With 4 bases clipped from V and 8 bases from J, the junction kept 6 bases outside the gene matches. Looked up from germline, CDR1 is MNHEY and CDR2 is SVGEGT. CDR3 protein: CASSWTGVADEQFF. The CDR3 bases are TGTGCCAGCAGTTGGACAGGGGTAGCGGATGAGCAGTTCTTC.

V gene TRBV7-2 combines with J gene TRBJ1-6; D uncertain. The germline CDR1 and CDR2 sequences are SGHTA and FQGNSA. The CDR3 consists of 16 residues. V lost 2 bases to trimming and J lost 9 bases, with 17 bases between them. CDR3 region: CASSLYLTDRTSPLHF. Here the CDR3 DNA reads TGTGCCAGCAGCTTATACTTGACTGATCGAACTTCACCCCTCCACTTT.

J is TRBJ1-3 and V is TRBV19; TRBD1 is a possible D gene (5 bases). There are 15 residues in the CDR3. Between the trimmed V and J ends, which lost 3 bases and 0 bases, there was a span of 9 bases. CDR1 and CDR2 (germline): LNHDA, SQIVND (reference sequence). The chain's CDR3 is CASSMDTSSGNTIYF. CDR3 DNA sequence: TGTGCCAGTAGTATGGACACAAGCTCTGGAAACACCATATATTTT. Looking up the rest from reference TRBV19 and TRBJ1-3 gives the full variable domain: DGGITQSPKYLFRKEGQNVTLSCEQNLNHDAMYWYRQDPGQGLRLIYYSQIVNDFQKGDIAEGYSVSREKKESFPLTVTSAQKNPTAFYLCASSMDTSSGNTIYFGEGSWLTVV.

The chain couples TRBV18 to TRBJ1-2, with 7 nucleotides matching TRBD1. The CDR3 spans 15 residues. From germline, CDR1 is KGHSH and CDR2 LQKENI. With V trimmed by 3 bases and J by 0 bases, 4 bases remained unmatched. The CDR3 here is CASSPRDSPNYGYTF. CDR3 DNA sequence: TGTGCCAGCTCACCCCGGGACAGCCCTAACTATGGCTACACCTTC.

The V and J genes are TRBV19 and TRBJ1-2; D unclear. Trimming took off 3 bases at V and 2 bases at J, with 13 bases between the two ends. This CDR3 has 15 amino acids. Germline-derived CDR1 and CDR2 are LNHDA and SQIVND (reference sequence). Written as DNA, the CDR3 is TGTGCCAGTAGTATCCGCCGGCCAGGCAACTATGGCTACACCTTC. As protein: CASSIRRPGNYGYTF. Full variable domain (missing parts from reference TRBV19 and TRBJ1-2): DGGITQSPKYLFRKEGQNVTLSCEQNLNHDAMYWYRQDPGQGLRLIYYSQIVNDFQKGDIAEGYSVSREKKESFPLTVTSAQKNPTAFYLCASSIRRPGNYGYTFGSGTRLTVV.

The genes are TRBV5-6 and TRBJ1-1, with 8 bases fitting TRBD1. Trimming at V came to 0 bases and at J to 0 bases, leaving 10 bases not matched to a gene. The CDR3 spans 18 residues. Germline V CDR1 and CDR2: SGHDT, YYEEEE. The CDR3 protein is CASSLVGTGRIMNTEAFF. The CDR3 coding sequence is TGTGCCAGCAGCTTGGTCGGGACAGGAAGGATCATGAACACTGAAGCTTTCTTT. Based on the CDR3 plus reference TRBV5-6 and TRBJ1-1, the full variable domain is DAGVTQSPTHLIKTRGQQVTLRCSPKSGHDTVSWYQQALGQGPQFIFQYYEEEERQRGNFPDRFSGHQFPNYSSELNVNALLLGDSALYLCASSLVGTGRIMNTEAFFGQGTRLTVV.

This clone was recorded a few times. The sample contains more than one DNA sequence encoding this CDR3. The chain links TRBV19 to TRBJ1-5; D is ambiguous. CDR3 length equals 13 residues. V lost 1 base and J lost 3, with 4 bases in between. Germline V gene lookup returns CDR1 LNHDA and CDR2 SQIVND (reference sequence). Written as DNA, the CDR3 is TGTGCCAGTAGTATAGCTCTCAATCAGCCCCAGCATTTT. Its protein is CASSIALNQPQHF.

In this sample, this clone turned up once. The chain carries TRBV9 and TRBJ2-5; 8 bases line up with TRBD2. CDR3 size: 16 residues. CDR1 and CDR2 (germline): SGDLS, YYNGEE. V lost 1 base and J lost 5; bases outside the gene matches: 10. The CDR3 coding sequence is TGTGCCAGCAGCGTACGCACCGGGACTAGGGGGGAGACCCAGTACTTC. It encodes CASSVRTGTRGETQYF.

V and J are TRBV2 and TRBJ1-2; D is undetermined. The CDR3 covers 15 residues. Trimming left V 3 bases short and J 4 bases short, with 15 bases between. Germline V lookup: CDR1 SNHLY, CDR2 FYNNEI. The CDR3 protein is CASSDTRSSLYGYTF. Here the CDR3 DNA reads TGTGCCAGCAGTGATACCCGGTCTTCACTCTATGGCTACACCTTC. Using reference TRBV2 and TRBJ1-2 for the parts outside the CDR3, the full variable domain is EPEVTQTPSHQVTQMGQEVILRCVPISNHLYFYWYRQILGQKVEFLVSFYNNEISEKSEIFDDQFSVERPDGSNFTLKIRSTKLEDSAMYFCASSDTRSSLYGYTFGSGTRLTVV.

V usage is TRBV19 and J usage is TRBJ2-2; no definite D call. V shed 3 bases and J shed 6 bases, with 17 bases lying between them. Germline V gene lookup returns CDR1 LNHDA and CDR2 SQIVND (reference sequence). The CDR3 has 16 residues. This chain's CDR3 is CASSIGTTLWSGELFF. CDR3 DNA: TGTGCCAGTAGTATTGGAACTACCCTATGGTCCGGGGAGCTGTTTTTT.

The chain is built from TRBV19 and TRBJ2-1; D remains unclear. The CDR3 runs 15 residues. The V gene lost 5 bases and the J gene lost 0 bases, with 11 bases spanning the gap. From germline, CDR1 is LNHDA and CDR2 SQIVND (reference sequence). CDR3 nucleotides: TGTGCCAGTAGTTGGCGGAGTCTCTCCTACAATGAGCAGTTCTTC. Protein: CASSWRSLSYNEQFF.

The rearrangement links TRBV11-2 to TRBJ1-4; D remains unclear. Per germline, CDR1 SGHAT and CDR2 FQNNGV. The CDR3 sequence is 15 residues long. Trimming shortened V by 5 bases and J by 7 bases, and 17 bases separated the two germline ends. CDR3 residues: CASSPGRGGVEKLFF. As DNA, the CDR3 is TGTGCCAGCAGCCCCGGCCGGGGAGGAGTTGAAAAACTGTTTTTT.

This chain uses TRBV28 with TRBJ2-5; TRBD2 aligns across 9 bases. The J segment lost 5 bases and the V segment lost 3 bases, leaving 13 bases of the junction unmatched. The CDR3 sequence is 17 residues long. Germline CDR1 MDHEN, CDR2 SYDVKM. This CDR3 is CASSFRVLAGYLETQYF. The CDR3 DNA sequence: TGTGCCAGCAGTTTTAGGGTGCTAGCGGGGTATTTGGAGACCCAGTACTTC. The entire variable domain, with the rest obtained from reference TRBV28 and TRBJ2-5, is as follows: DVKVTQSSRYLVKRTGEKVFLECVQDMDHENMFWYRQDPGLGLRLIYFSYDVKMKEKGDIPEGYSVSREKKERFSLILESASTNQTSMYLCASSFRVLAGYLETQYFGPGTRLLVL.